The 9 T cell receptor beta chains given below trace back to one sample, sequenced in a study of regulatory T cells in long-lasting Graves disease. Documented time point: newly diagnosed GD, antithyroid drugs for less than 3 months. RNA from PBMCs was the source of the TCR library. Through Arm-PCR of CDR3 regions and iRepertoire HTBI primers, TCR beta libraries were built. MiXCR, run by TCRdb on the multiplex PCR reads, gives a single entry per CDR3 protein. The sample includes approximately 400,000 distinct CDR3 sequences, 15% of them seen just once. The same data also went into a second study, on T cells in Graves' hyperthyroidism and ophthalmopathy.

This sample comprised peripheral blood mononuclear cells (PBMCs), obtained at new diagnosis, from a patient treated with antithyroid drugs. The receptors stem from a woman in her thirties or forties with Graves disease.

The sample holds a few counts of this clonotype. The rearrangement links TRBV3-1 to TRBJ2-3; no clear D. Germline loops: CDR1 LGHDT, CDR2 YNNKEL (reference sequence). Trimming pared 3 bases from V and 1 base from J, leaving 8 bases between. The CDR3 length is 14 residues. Here the CDR3 reads CASSQGYRTDTQYF. The CDR3 DNA sequence: TGTGCCAGCAGCCAGGGCTATCGCACAGATACGCAGTATTTT.

This clonotype was counted between two and nine times. The chain uses TRBV20-1 and TRBJ2-7; the match to TRBD2 covers 13 bases. Unmatched junction bases numbered 5, after V lost 6 bases and J lost 0 bases. The germline V gene encodes CDR1 DFQATT and CDR2 SNEGSKA (reference sequence). CDR3 size: 15 residues. The CDR3 sequence is CSATGTSGNSYEQYF. CDR3 nucleotide sequence: TGCAGTGCCACTGGGACTAGCGGGAACTCCTACGAGCAGTACTTC.

A note on this clonotype: This may come from a read error, since a much larger clone is one base off. The rearrangement joins TRBV10-3 to TRBJ2-5; D is perhaps TRBD1 or TRBD2 (5 bases each). There are 15 residues in the CDR3. Germline V lookup: CDR1 ENHRY, CDR2 SYGVKD. The CDR3 bases are TGTGCCATCGGTGAGTCTTCGGGACGGAAAGAGACCCAGTACTTC. As protein: CAIGESSGRKETQYF.

In its sample, this clonotype was seen many times. The CDR3 DNA is TGTGCCAGCAGTCCAGCGGGAGGATCAGATACGCAGTATTTT. This sequence encodes CASSPAGGSDTQYF. The chain carries TRBV12-3 or TRBV12-4 and TRBJ2-3; 9 bases line up with TRBD2. CDR3 length: 14 residues. Losses at the gene ends were 5 bases for V and 4 bases for J; bases not matched to a gene: 4.

This clonotype was detected ten times or more. The chain employs TRBV12-3 or TRBV12-4 and TRBJ1-1; no definite D call. This CDR3 is 12 amino acids long. Trimming stripped 3 bases from V and 4 bases from J, with 6 bases between. The CDR3: CASSFDATEAFF. In DNA, the CDR3 is TGTGCCAGCAGTTTTGACGCCACTGAAGCTTTCTTT.

V and J are TRBV6-2 or TRBV6-3 and TRBJ1-3, with no clear D. The germline V gene encodes CDR1 MNHEY and CDR2 SVGEGT. V lost 4 bases to trimming and J lost 4 bases, with 8 bases between them. This CDR3 spans 13 amino acids. In DNA, the CDR3 is TGTGCCAGCAGTTTGGGCGAGGGAAACACCATATATTTT. Its translation: CASSLGEGNTIYF.

The chain is built from TRBV11-2 and TRBJ1-4; unclear D gene. Trimming stripped 6 bases from V and 4 bases from J, with 9 bases between. The CDR3 is 13 residues long. Germline values: CDR1 SGHAT, CDR2 FQNNGV. CDR3 protein: CASRNTGNEKLFF. The CDR3 region has the DNA TGTGCCAGCAGAAACACGGGTAATGAAAAACTGTTTTTT.

A few counts support this clonotype. The rearrangement joins TRBV20-1 to TRBJ2-1; 13 positions match TRBD2. The CDR3 has 14 residues. V trimming: 6 bases; J trimming: 10 bases; junction bases outside the gene matches: 9. Germline assignment: CDR1 DFQATT and CDR2 SNEGSKA (reference sequence). The CDR3 nucleotides are TGCAGTGCCACTCCCGGACTAGCGGGAGTAGAGCAGTTCTTC. Amino acids: CSATPGLAGVEQFF.

This rearrangement joins TRBV13 to TRBJ2-5; TRBD2 matches at 11 bases. V lost 3 bases, J lost 3 bases, and 3 bases stayed unmatched. Germline V gene data show CDR1 as PRHDT and CDR2 as FYEKMQ (reference sequence). CDR3 size: 15 residues. The CDR3: CASSLQLAGEETQYF. In nucleotides, the CDR3 is TGTGCCAGCAGCTTGCAACTAGCGGGAGAAGAGACCCAGTACTTC.